The 11 T cell receptor beta chains presented below share a single source sample, sequenced in a study of T cells after posttransplantation cyclophosphamide. Cells defined as naive were viable CD3+CD4+ or CD3+CD8+ and CCR7+CD45RA+CD45RO-CD95-CD27+CD28+. Profiling relied on immunoSEQ multiplex PCR, and the TCRdb table lists in-frame clones only, not all of them. The sample contains roughly 30,000 clones, 75% to 95% of which appear only once. Sequencing was performed on naive CD4+ T cells sorted from blood. These receptors came from a man aged 25 to 40 in good health and a related stem cell transplant donor.

The chain recombines TRBV5-1 with TRBJ2-3; TRBD2 agrees at 8 bases. The CDR3 is 18 residues long. V gave up 4 bases and J gave up 0 bases; unmatched junction bases: 13. Germline CDR1 and CDR2: SGHRS and YFSETQ. The CDR3 protein is CASSPLGGGLLSTDTQYF. CDR3 DNA: TGCGCCAGCAGCCCCTTAGGCGGGGGGCTACTTAGCACAGATACGCAGTATTTT.

V and J are TRBV7-9 and TRBJ2-1, with D perhaps TRBD2 (6 bases). V was shortened by 3 bases and J by 0 bases, with 15 bases between the two germline ends. The CDR3 is made up of 17 amino acids. In germline, CDR1 is SEHNR, CDR2 FQNEAQ (reference sequence). The CDR3 region is CASSLVAGWSSYNEQFF. The CDR3 bases are TGTGCCAGCAGCTTGGTGGCGGGATGGAGCTCCTACAATGAGCAGTTCTTC.

The chain is built from TRBV10-3 and TRBJ2-2; D gene ambiguous. The V gene lost 5 bases and the J gene lost 8 bases, with 9 bases spanning the gap. Germline V gives CDR1 ENHRY, CDR2 SYGVKD. The CDR3 covers 12 residues. CDR3 DNA sequence: TGTGCCATCAGTCACGGTCAAGGGGAGCTGTTTTTT. This sequence encodes CAISHGQGELFF.

The chain's CDR3 is CASSLFGGEDEKLFF. DNA for the CDR3: TGTGCCAGCAGTTTATTTGGGGGGGAGGATGAAAAACTGTTTTTT. The V call is TRBV27, the J call TRBJ1-4; the D gene is possibly TRBD1 (5 bases). Germline V gene lookup returns CDR1 MNHEY and CDR2 SMNVEV (reference sequence). Trimming pared 1 base from V and 6 bases from J, leaving 12 bases between. This CDR3 region has 15 residues. Supplemented by reference TRBV27 and TRBJ1-4, the full variable domain reads EAQVTQNPRYLITVTGKKLTVTCSQNMNHEYMSWYRQDPGLGLRQIYYSMNVEVTDKGDVPEGYKVSRKEKRNFPLILESPSPNQTSLYFCASSLFGGEDEKLFFGSGTQLSVL.

The chain carries TRBV10-3 and TRBJ2-5, with 7 nucleotides matching TRBD2. CDR3 size: 16 residues. Germline V CDR1 and CDR2: ENHRY, SYGVKD. Unmatched junction bases numbered 9, after V lost 4 bases and J lost 1 base. CDR3 sequence: CAISGELATIQETQYF. The CDR3 coding sequence is TGTGCCATCAGTGGGGAACTAGCGACTATCCAAGAGACCCAGTACTTC.

The count of this clone is one. This sequence joins TRBV12-5 and TRBJ1-6; 8 nucleotides agree with TRBD1. This CDR3 has 11 amino acids. Trimming at V came to 5 bases and at J to 14 bases, leaving 2 bases not matched to a gene. CDR1 and CDR2 from the germline V gene are LGHNT and FRNRAP. The CDR3: CASGETGALHF. The CDR3 nucleotides are TGTGCTAGTGGTGAGACAGGGGCCCTCCACTTT. The full variable domain, its missing parts supplied by reference TRBV12-5 and TRBJ1-6, is DARVTQTPRHKVTEMGQEVTMRCQPILGHNTVFWYRQTMMQGLELLAYFRNRAPLDDSGMPKDRFSAEMPDATLATLKIQPSEPRDSAVYFCASGETGALHFGNGTRLTVT.

The chain is built from TRBV9 and TRBJ1-2, with a weak D call TRBD1 (6 bases). The germline V and J ends were trimmed by 0 bases and 8 bases, with 11 bases remaining between them. CDR1 SGDLS and CDR2 YYNGEE come from the germline V gene. CDR3 length equals 13 residues. The CDR3 bases are TGTGCCAGCAGCGTAGCACCAGGGGTCGGCTACACCTTC. The encoded protein is CASSVAPGVGYTF.

The chain recombines TRBV7-3 with TRBJ1-1, with D possibly being TRBD1 (6 bases). Germline V gene data show CDR1 as SGHTA and CDR2 as FQGTGA. V dropped 5 bases and J dropped 8 bases, with 15 bases sitting between them. There are 13 residues in the CDR3. The CDR3 spells CASSRQGTGEAFF. The CDR3 DNA reads TGTGCCAGCAGCCGCCAGGGGACCGGGGAAGCTTTCTTT. Combining the CDR3 with reference TRBV7-3 and TRBJ1-1 gives the whole variable domain GAGVSQTPSNKVTEKGKYVELRCDPISGHTALYWYRQSLGQGPEFLIYFQGTGAADDSGLPNDRFFAVRPEGSVSTLKIQRTERGDSAVYLCASSRQGTGEAFFGQGTRLTVV.

This clone appeared a few times. The chain uses TRBV21-1 and TRBJ1-4. TRBV21-1 is given as a pseudogene. CDR3 size: 15 residues. In DNA, the CDR3 is TGTGCCAGCAGCAAAACGGGCAAGGAGGATGAAAAACTGTTTTTT. Translated, it gives CASSKTGKEDEKLFF.

V is TRBV2 and J is TRBJ2-3; TRBD2 matches 9 bases. The J segment lost 3 bases and the V segment lost 4 bases, leaving 14 bases of the junction unmatched. The germline V gene encodes CDR1 SNHLY and CDR2 FYNNEI. CDR3 length equals 18 residues. CDR3 region: CASSVGQRGAGGTDTQYF. CDR3 nucleotides: TGTGCCAGCAGTGTAGGCCAGCGGGGGGCCGGGGGAACAGATACGCAGTATTTT.

The CDR3 region is CASSPLGQGNYGYTF. The CDR3 nucleotides are TGTGCCAGCTCACCACTGGGACAGGGGAACTATGGCTACACCTTC. The chain combines TRBV18 with TRBJ1-2, with 10 bases fitting TRBD1. The CDR3 sequence is 15 residues long. Germline loops: CDR1 KGHSH, CDR2 LQKENI. V shed 1 base, J shed 2 bases, and the junction held 1 base outside the gene matches.